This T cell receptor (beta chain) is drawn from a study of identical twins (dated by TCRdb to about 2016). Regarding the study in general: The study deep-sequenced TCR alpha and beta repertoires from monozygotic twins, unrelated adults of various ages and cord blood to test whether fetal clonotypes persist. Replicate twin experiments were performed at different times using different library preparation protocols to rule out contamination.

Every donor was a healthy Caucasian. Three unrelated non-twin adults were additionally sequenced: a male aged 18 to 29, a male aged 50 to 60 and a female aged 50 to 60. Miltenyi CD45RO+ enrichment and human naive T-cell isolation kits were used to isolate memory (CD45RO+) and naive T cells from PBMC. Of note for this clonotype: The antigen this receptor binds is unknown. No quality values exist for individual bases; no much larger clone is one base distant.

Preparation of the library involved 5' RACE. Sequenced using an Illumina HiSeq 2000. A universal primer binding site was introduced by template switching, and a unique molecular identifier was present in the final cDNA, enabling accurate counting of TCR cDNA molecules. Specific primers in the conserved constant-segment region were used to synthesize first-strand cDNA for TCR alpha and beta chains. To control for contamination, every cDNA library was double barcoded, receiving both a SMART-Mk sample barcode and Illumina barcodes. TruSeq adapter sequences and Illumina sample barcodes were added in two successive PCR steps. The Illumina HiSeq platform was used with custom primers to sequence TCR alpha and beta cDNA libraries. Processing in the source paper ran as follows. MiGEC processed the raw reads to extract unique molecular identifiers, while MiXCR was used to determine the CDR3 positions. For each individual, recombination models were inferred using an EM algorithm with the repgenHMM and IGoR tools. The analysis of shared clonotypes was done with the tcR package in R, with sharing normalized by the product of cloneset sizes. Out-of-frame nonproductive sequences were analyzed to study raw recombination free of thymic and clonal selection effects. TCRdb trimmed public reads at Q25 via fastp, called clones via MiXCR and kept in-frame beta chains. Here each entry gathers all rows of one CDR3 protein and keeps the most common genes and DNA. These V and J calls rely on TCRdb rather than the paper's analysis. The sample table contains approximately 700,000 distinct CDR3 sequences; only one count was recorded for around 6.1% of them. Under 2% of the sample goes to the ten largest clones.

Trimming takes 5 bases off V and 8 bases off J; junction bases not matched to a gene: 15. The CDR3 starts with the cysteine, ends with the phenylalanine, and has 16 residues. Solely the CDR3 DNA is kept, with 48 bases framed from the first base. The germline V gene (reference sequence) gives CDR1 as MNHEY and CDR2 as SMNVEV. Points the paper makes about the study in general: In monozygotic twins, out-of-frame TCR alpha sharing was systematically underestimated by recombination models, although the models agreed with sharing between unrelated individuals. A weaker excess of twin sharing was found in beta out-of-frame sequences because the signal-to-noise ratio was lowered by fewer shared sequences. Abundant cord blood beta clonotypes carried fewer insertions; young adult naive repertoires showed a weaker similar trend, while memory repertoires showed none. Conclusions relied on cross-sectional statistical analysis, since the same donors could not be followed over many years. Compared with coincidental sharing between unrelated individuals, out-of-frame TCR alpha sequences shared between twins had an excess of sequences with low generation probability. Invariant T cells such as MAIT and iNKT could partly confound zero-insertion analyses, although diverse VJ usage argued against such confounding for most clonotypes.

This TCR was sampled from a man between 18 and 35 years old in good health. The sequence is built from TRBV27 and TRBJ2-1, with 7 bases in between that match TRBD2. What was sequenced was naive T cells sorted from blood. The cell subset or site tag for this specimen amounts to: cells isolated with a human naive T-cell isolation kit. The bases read TGTGCCAGCAGTCCCCAGAGCGGGATGGTAGGCGATGAGCAGTTCTTC. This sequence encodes CASSPQSGMVGDEQFF.